This is a list of T cell receptor beta chains from one sample in a study of blood T cell repertoires in COVID-19. Sequenced by immunoSEQ multiplex PCR; TCRdb stores in-frame clones only, minus some. This table has approximately 70,000 clones, roughly 87% appearing once. Specimen: peripheral blood. The receptors here all came from a woman aged 45 to 65 with acute or convalescent COVID-19. The CDR3 runs from the conserved cysteine through the conserved F or W. Fields, in order: J gene, D gene, clone size, V gene, CDR3 DNA, CDR3 protein. The D gene is left open where the match is weak. Clone size is given for some rows only: seen once, a few or many times, or a class if the clone is expanded.

TRBJ1-5 | NA | NA | TRBV9 | TGTGCCAGCAGCGTAGGTAGTTATAGCAATCAGCCCCAGCATTTT | CASSVGSYSNQPQHF
TRBJ2-5 | NA | NA | TRBV18 | TGTGCCAGCTCCACCACGGACATGGAGACCCAGTACTTC | CASSTTDMETQYF
TRBJ1-2 | NA | once | TRBV4-3 | TGCGCCAGCAGCCAAGAGCGGTCATCCTCGGGCTACACCTTC | CASSQERSSSGYTF
TRBJ1-1 | TRBD1 | NA | TRBV6-5 | TGTGCCAGCGGCACCGGGACAGCGAACACTGAAGCTTTCTTT | CASGTGTANTEAFF
TRBJ2-1 | TRBD2 | few | TRBV25-1 | TGTGCCAGCAGTGAAAGGGTAGGACTAGCGGGGGTCAATGAGCAGTTCTTC | CASSERVGLAGVNEQFF
TRBJ2-1 | NA | NA | TRBV5-1 | TGCGCCAGCAGCTTGCGTTCCACAGGAGCCTACAATGAGCAGTTCTTC | CASSLRSTGAYNEQFF
TRBJ2-5 | NA | NA | TRBV3-1/TRBV3-2 | TGTGCCAGCAGCCTCCTGGCAGTCCAAGAGACCCAGTACTTC | CASSLLAVQETQYF
TRBJ2-5 | NA | NA | TRBV6-5 | TGTGCCAGCAGTTACTCGCCAGGGCAAGAGACCCAGTACTTC | CASSYSPGQETQYF
TRBJ1-1 | NA | few | TRBV19 | TGTGCCAGTAGTAGAAACAGGGAACTGAACACTGAAGCTTTCTTT | CASSRNRELNTEAFF
TRBJ1-1 | NA | NA | TRBV28 | TGTGCCAGCAGACTAACCCCACCTGGGGGGGACACTGAAGCTTTCTTT | CASRLTPPGGDTEAFF
TRBJ1-1 | NA | NA | TRBV28 | TGTGCCAGCAGGTCGGGAGGGGACACTGAAGCTTTCTTT | CASRSGGDTEAFF
TRBJ2-5 | NA | NA | TRBV9 | TGTGCCAGCAGCGTAGGAGATGAGACCCAGTACTTC | CASSVGDETQYF
TRBJ1-5 | NA | NA | TRBV21-1 | TGTGCCAGCAGCAAAGTGGGACAGGGATTCGACCAGCCCCAGCATTTT | CASSKVGQGFDQPQHF
TRBJ1-1 | NA | NA | TRBV29-1 | TGCAGCGTTGACTCCGGGGAAGCTTTCTTT | CSVDSGEAFF
TRBJ2-1 | NA | NA | TRBV6-2/TRBV6-3 | TGTGCCAGCAGTCAGCACCGAGGGACAAGTTCTGGGGAGCAGTTCTTC | CASSQHRGTSSGEQFF
TRBJ1-2 | TRBD1 | once | TRBV6-5 | TGTGCCAGCGGGGACAGGGACGGCTACACCTTC | CASGDRDGYTF
TRBJ1-2 | NA | NA | TRBV29-1 | TGCAGCGTGACCCGCCTTGGGGGCGCCCGCTATGGCTACACCTTC | CSVTRLGGARYGYTF
TRBJ1-1 | NA | NA | TRBV18 | TGTGCCAGCTCACCAATGCAGGACACTGAAGCTTTCTTT | CASSPMQDTEAFF
TRBJ2-7 | TRBD1 | NA | TRBV6-5 | TGTGCCAGCATAAGGACAGGGGGCTTAAACGAGCAGTACTTC | CASIRTGGLNEQYF
TRBJ2-2 | TRBD1 | NA | TRBV19 | TGTGCCAGTAGTGTCCGGACAGGGGTGACCGGGGAGCTGTTTTTT | CASSVRTGVTGELFF
TRBJ2-1 | TRBD2 | NA | TRBV5-4 | TGTGCCAGCAGCCCGGGGGGGAGACACGACGAGCAGTTCTTC | CASSPGGRHDEQFF
TRBJ1-4 | TRBD1 | NA | TRBV2 | TGTGCCAGCAGGACAGGGGGTGATGAAAAACTGTTTTTT | CASRTGGDEKLFF
TRBJ2-7 | NA | NA | TRBV28 | TGTGCCAGCAGCCGCCGGGGGACCTTGGTGTGGGAGCAGTACTTC | CASSRRGTLVWEQYF
TRBJ1-5 | TRBD1 | NA | TRBV7-9 | TGTGCCAGCAGCTGGGGGACAGGGAGCAATCAGCCCCAGCATTTT | CASSWGTGSNQPQHF
TRBJ2-2 | TRBD2 | NA | TRBV30 | TGTGCCTGGAGTGTAAGCGGGGGAAACAGTGAGCTGTTTTTT | CAWSVSGGNSELFF
TRBJ1-2 | NA | once | TRBV2 | TGTGCCAGCAGTGGCGGCCCCCCCGGGGTTGGCTACACCTTC | CASSGGPPGVGYTF
TRBJ1-5 | NA | NA | TRBV6-5 | TGTGCCAGCAGCGACCAGGGTATCAGGCAGCCCCAGCATTTT | CASSDQGIRQPQHF
TRBJ1-6 | TRBD1 | NA | TRBV5-5 | TGTGCCAGCAGCCCAGGGACAGGGTACTATAATTCACCCCTCCACTTT | CASSPGTGYYNSPLHF
TRBJ2-1 | TRBD1 | NA | TRBV30 | TGTGCCTGGAGTTCTCAGGGGGCGGCCAATGAGCAGTTCTTC | CAWSSQGAANEQFF
TRBJ1-2 | TRBD1 | NA | TRBV7-2 | TGTGCCAGCAGCTCGAGGACAGGGAATGGCTACACCTTC | CASSSRTGNGYTF
TRBJ2-1 | NA | NA | TRBV19 | TGTGCCAGTCGCCGGGAGGACAGCTCCTACAATGAGCAGTTCTTC | CASRREDSSYNEQFF
TRBJ1-3 | NA | NA | TRBV4-1 | TGCGCCAGCAGCTCGGAGGGTTTTGGTCTCTCTGGAAACACCATATATTTT | CASSSEGFGLSGNTIYF
TRBJ2-3 | TRBD2 | NA | TRBV18 | TGTGCCAGCTCATCCTCGACTAGCGGGAGGGGGCATACGCAGTATTTT | CASSSSTSGRGHTQYF
TRBJ2-7 | NA | NA | TRBV5-6 | TGTGCCAGCAGCTTAGTCCGGGAGAACGAGCAGTACTTC | CASSLVRENEQYF
TRBJ1-4 | NA | NA | TRBV7-9 | TGTGCCAGCAGCTTAGGAGGGTTGGGTGAAAAACTGTTTTTT | CASSLGGLGEKLFF
TRBJ1-2 | NA | NA | TRBV5-1 | TGCGCCAGCAGGTTGTCGACGACAGACAACTATGGCTACACCTTC | CASRLSTTDNYGYTF
TRBJ1-1 | TRBD1 | NA | TRBV5-8 | TGTGCCAGCAGCCGGTTAACAGGGGGCAGGTCTCACGCTTTCTTT | CASSRLTGGRSHAFF
TRBJ1-1 | NA | NA | TRBV7-6 | TGTGCCAGCAGCGCGTCGGGGGGCGGAAAGAACACTGAAGCTTTCTTT | CASSASGGGKNTEAFF
TRBJ1-6 | TRBD1 | few | TRBV30 | TGTGCCTGGACAGTCGAGGACAGGGCCAATTCACCCCTCCACTTT | CAWTVEDRANSPLHF
TRBJ1-4 | TRBD1 | NA | TRBV28 | TGTGCCAGCAGCTCCGGGACAGAGTATGAAAAACTGTTTTTT | CASSSGTEYEKLFF
TRBJ2-3 | NA | NA | TRBV25-1 | TGTGCCAGCAGTGAATCCGGATCCTCCCTTAGCCCCACAGATACGCAGTATTTT | CASSESGSSLSPTDTQYF
TRBJ1-5 | TRBD1 | NA | TRBV28 | TGTGCCAGCAGTACAAACAGGGGGCGTCACAATCAGCCCCAGCATTTT | CASSTNRGRHNQPQHF
TRBJ2-7 | TRBD1 | NA | TRBV28 | TGTGCCAGCAGTCCGGACAGGGCCTCGTACGAGCAGTACTTC | CASSPDRASYEQYF
TRBJ1-4 | TRBD1 | NA | TRBV19 | TGTGCCAGTAGTATGGACAGGGACCCAACTAATGAAAAACTGTTTTTT | CASSMDRDPTNEKLFF
TRBJ1-2 | NA | NA | TRBV7-2 | TGTGCCAGCAGCGACCGACGGACTAGGGGCTACACCTTC | CASSDRRTRGYTF
TRBJ2-1 | TRBD2 | NA | TRBV7-7 | TGTGCTAGCAGCCCCTTAGTGGGCGGGAGCTCCTACAATGAGCAGTTCTTC | CASSPLVGGSSYNEQFF
TRBJ1-1 | NA | NA | TRBV6-1 | TGTGCCAGCAGTGAATTCAGATCAGGTACTGAAGCTTTCTTT | CASSEFRSGTEAFF
TRBJ1-1 | NA | NA | TRBV11-1 | TGTGCCAGCAGTCGCCGGGAAGTGAACACTGAAGCTTTCTTT | CASSRREVNTEAFF
TRBJ1-1 | TRBD1 | NA | TRBV5-4 | TGTGCCAGCAGGGCCGACAGGGGTTTTACCACTGAAGCTTTCTTT | CASRADRGFTTEAFF
TRBJ2-3 | NA | NA | TRBV18 | TGTGCCAGCTCACCTTTGGGCGTGGGACTCACAGATACGCAGTATTTT | CASSPLGVGLTDTQYF
TRBJ1-5 | TRBD1 | NA | TRBV19 | TGTGCCAGTAGCAACGGACAGGGGACTTTTTATCAGCCCCAGCATTTT | CASSNGQGTFYQPQHF
TRBJ2-7 | NA | NA | TRBV10-2 | TGCGCCAGCAGTGAGGGTAGCAGCTACGAGCAGTACTTC | CASSEGSSYEQYF
TRBJ2-4 | NA | NA | TRBV30 | TGTGCCTGGAGTTCGCCGCAAGTAGCTGGCCGGAACATTCAGTACTTC | CAWSSPQVAGRNIQYF
TRBJ1-1 | TRBD1 | NA | TRBV19 | TGTGCCAGTAGTATCCAGGGGGGTCCGACTGAAGCTTTCTTT | CASSIQGGPTEAFF
TRBJ1-5 | TRBD1 | NA | TRBV24-1 | TGTGCCACCAGTTCGGGACAGGCCAATCAGCCCCAGCATTTT | CATSSGQANQPQHF
TRBJ1-1 | NA | NA | TRBV25-1 | TGTGCCAGCAGTGAAACAGACACGAACACTGAAGCTTTCTTT | CASSETDTNTEAFF
TRBJ1-1 | TRBD1 | few | TRBV9 | TGTGCCAGCAGCTTCCTCCCGGGACAGGGCTACTGGAACACTGAAGCTTTCTTT | CASSFLPGQGYWNTEAFF
TRBJ1-5 | NA | NA | TRBV19 | TGTGCCAGTAGTATAATACAGGCCGGCAATCAGCCCCAGCATTTT | CASSIIQAGNQPQHF
TRBJ2-1 | TRBD1 | NA | TRBV7-2 | TGTGCCAGCAGCTTTCGGGGACAGGTGTACAATGAGCAGTTCTTC | CASSFRGQVYNEQFF
TRBJ2-7 | NA | few | TRBV5-5 | TGTGCCAGCAGCCTCCACCTGGTAACCAGAGGGAACGAGCAGTACTTC | CASSLHLVTRGNEQYF